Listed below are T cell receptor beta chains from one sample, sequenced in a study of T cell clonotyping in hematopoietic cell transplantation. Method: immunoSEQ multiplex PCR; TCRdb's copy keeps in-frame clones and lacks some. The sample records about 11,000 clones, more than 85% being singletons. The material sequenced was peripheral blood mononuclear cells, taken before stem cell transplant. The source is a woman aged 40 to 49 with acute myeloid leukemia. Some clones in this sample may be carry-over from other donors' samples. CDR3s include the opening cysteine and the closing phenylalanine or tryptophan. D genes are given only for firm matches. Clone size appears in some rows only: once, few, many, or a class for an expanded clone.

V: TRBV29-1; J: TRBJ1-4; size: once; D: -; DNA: TGCAGCGTTGAAGTCCGTTCAGGGGTTAATGAAAAACTGTTTTTT; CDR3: CSVEVRSGVNEKLFF
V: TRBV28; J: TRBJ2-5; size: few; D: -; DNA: TGTGCCAGCAGTTTGATGGGAGACGGGGTAGAGACCCAGTACTTC; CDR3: CASSLMGDGVETQYF
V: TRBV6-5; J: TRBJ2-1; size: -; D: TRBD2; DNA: TGTGCCAGCAGTCTCGTAGCGGGAGCGTACAATGAGCAGTTCTTC; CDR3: CASSLVAGAYNEQFF
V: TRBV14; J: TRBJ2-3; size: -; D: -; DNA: TGTGCCAGCAGCCAAGATTGGGTGAGCACAGATACGCAGTATTTT; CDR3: CASSQDWVSTDTQYF
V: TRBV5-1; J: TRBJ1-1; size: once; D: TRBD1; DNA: TGCGCCAGCAGAGACGCCGGGACAGGAATCACTGAAGCTTTCTTT; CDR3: CASRDAGTGITEAFF
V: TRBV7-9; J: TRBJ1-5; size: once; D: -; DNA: TGTGCCAGCAGCCAATCACAGGGAGATCAGCCCCAGCATTTT; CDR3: CASSQSQGDQPQHF
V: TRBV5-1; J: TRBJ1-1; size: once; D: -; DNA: TGCGCCAGCAGCTTACAGGGTTGGAACACTGAAGCTTTCTTT; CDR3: CASSLQGWNTEAFF
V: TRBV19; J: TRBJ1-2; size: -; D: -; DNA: TGTGCCAGTCTAAGGGGCAACTATGGCTACACCTTC; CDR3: CASLRGNYGYTF
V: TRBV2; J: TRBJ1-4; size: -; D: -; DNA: TGTGCCAGCAGTGAATTCGGGGGGACACTTTTTGCCGCACTGTTTTTT; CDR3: CASSEFGGTLFAALFF
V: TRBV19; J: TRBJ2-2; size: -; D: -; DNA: TGTGCCAGTAGTATAAAGCGGAGGAACACCGGGGAGCTGTTTTTT; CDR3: CASSIKRRNTGELFF
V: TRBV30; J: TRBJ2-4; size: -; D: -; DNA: TGTGCCTGGAGTGTCACAGGCTCGGCCATTCAGTACTTC; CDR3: CAWSVTGSAIQYF
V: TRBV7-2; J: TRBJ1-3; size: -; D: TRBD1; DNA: TGTGCCAGCAGCTTAGGGATGACAGGGTTAGTTGGAAACACCATATATTTT; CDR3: CASSLGMTGLVGNTIYF
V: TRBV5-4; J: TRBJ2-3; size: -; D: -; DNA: TGTGCCAGCAGCAAGAAGCAGTTACATGCTACAGATACGCAGTATTTT; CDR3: CASSKKQLHATDTQYF
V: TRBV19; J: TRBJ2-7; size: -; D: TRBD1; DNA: TGTGCCAGTAGTATGCAGGGGGCTCCCTACGAGCAGTACTTC; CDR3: CASSMQGAPYEQYF
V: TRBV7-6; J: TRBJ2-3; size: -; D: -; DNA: TGTGCCAGCAGCCTGAGCGGAAACACAGATACGCAGTATTTT; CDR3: CASSLSGNTDTQYF
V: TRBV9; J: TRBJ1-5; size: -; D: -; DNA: TGTGCCAGCAGCGTAGGACCGAGTAGCAATCAGCCCCAGCATTTT; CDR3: CASSVGPSSNQPQHF
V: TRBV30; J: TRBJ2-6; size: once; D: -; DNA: TGTGCCTGGGGATCTGGGGCCAACGTCCTGACTTTC; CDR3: CAWGSGANVLTF
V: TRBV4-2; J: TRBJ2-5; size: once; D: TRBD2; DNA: TGTGCCAGCAGCTCAGAGACTAGCGGGGCAGTAGAGACCCAGTACTTC; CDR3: CASSSETSGAVETQYF
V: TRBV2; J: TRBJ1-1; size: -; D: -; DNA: TGTGCCAGCCGGATTGAAGCTTTCTTT; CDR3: CASRIEAFF
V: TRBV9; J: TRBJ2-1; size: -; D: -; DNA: TGTGCCAGCAGCGTGTCTAGCACAACCTCCTACAATGAGCAGTTCTTC; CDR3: CASSVSSTTSYNEQFF
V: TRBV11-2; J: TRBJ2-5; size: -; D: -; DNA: TGTGCCAGCAGCCCTGCCGTGAGCCAGTACTTC; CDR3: CASSPAVSQYF
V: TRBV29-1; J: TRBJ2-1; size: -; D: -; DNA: TGCAGCGCCCCCGGCACCGATATCAATGAGCAGTTCTTC; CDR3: CSAPGTDINEQFF
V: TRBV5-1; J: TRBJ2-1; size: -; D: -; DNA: TGCGCCAGCAGCGGACGGGAGTTTGAGCAGTTCTTC; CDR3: CASSGREFEQFF
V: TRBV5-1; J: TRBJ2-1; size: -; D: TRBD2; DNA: TGCGCCAGCAGCTTAGGAGCGGGAGGGTTGACCAATGAGCAGTTCTTC; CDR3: CASSLGAGGLTNEQFF
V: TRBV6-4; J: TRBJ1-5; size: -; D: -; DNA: TGTGCCAGCAGTGACAATGGGGGAATCCAGCATTTT; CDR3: CASSDNGGIQHF
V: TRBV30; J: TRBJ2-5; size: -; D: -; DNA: TGTGCCTGGAGTGTTGCGTTCGGGTCTCAAGAGACCCAGTACTTC; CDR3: CAWSVAFGSQETQYF
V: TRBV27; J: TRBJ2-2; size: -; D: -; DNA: TGTGCCAGCAGTTTCGGCAGGGTTGGGTACACCGGGGAGCTGTTTTTT; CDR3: CASSFGRVGYTGELFF
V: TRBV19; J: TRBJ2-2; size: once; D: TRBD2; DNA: TGTGCCAGTACCCGGACTAGCGGGAGGGGAACCGGGGAGCTGTTTTTT; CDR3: CASTRTSGRGTGELFF
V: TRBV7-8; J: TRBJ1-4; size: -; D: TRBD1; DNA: TGTGCCAGCAGCTTAGACCCCGGGACAGGGAATGAAAAACTGTTTTTT; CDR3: CASSLDPGTGNEKLFF
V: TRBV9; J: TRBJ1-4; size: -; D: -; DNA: TGTGCCAGCAGCGTAGTTGGAGGAGGGAATGAAAAACTGTTTTTT; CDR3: CASSVVGGGNEKLFF
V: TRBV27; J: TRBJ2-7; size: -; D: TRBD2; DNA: TGTGCCAGCAGCAGACTAGCTGGTGAGCAGTACTTC; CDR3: CASSRLAGEQYF
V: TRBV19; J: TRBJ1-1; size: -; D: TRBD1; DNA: TGTGCCAGTAGTAAACGACAGGGGTCGGGAACCACTGAAGCTTTCTTT; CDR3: CASSKRQGSGTTEAFF
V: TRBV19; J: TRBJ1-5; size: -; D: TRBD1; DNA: TGTGCCAGTAGTATCCGGACAGGGGGCAATCAGCCCCAGCATTTT; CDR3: CASSIRTGGNQPQHF
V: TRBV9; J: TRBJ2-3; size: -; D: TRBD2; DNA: TGTGCCAGCAGGAGACTAGCGGGGGCCACAGATACGCAGTATTTT; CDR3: CASRRLAGATDTQYF
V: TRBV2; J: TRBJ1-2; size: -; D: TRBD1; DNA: TGTGCCAGCAGAGCTGGGACAGGGAGGACCTATGGCTACACCTTC; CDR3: CASRAGTGRTYGYTF
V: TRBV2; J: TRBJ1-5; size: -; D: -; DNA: TGTGCCAGCAGTAGCAGGGAAGTCCAGCCCCAGCATTTT; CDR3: CASSSREVQPQHF
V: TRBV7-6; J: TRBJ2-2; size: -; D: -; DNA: TGTGCCAGCGGGAAAGGCGCCAACACCGGGGAGCTGTTTTTT; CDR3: CASGKGANTGELFF
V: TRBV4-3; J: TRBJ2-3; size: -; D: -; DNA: TGCGCCAGCAGCCAAGGGGGCGGCGTGGGCACAGATACGCAGTATTTT; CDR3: CASSQGGGVGTDTQYF
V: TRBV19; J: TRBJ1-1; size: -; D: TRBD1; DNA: TGTGCCAGTACTGACAGGGGGCGCATGAACACTGAAGCTTTCTTT; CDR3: CASTDRGRMNTEAFF
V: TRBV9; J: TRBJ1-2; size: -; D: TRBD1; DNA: TGTGCCAGCAGCGCCGGGACAGGGGAACGCTACACCTTC; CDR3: CASSAGTGERYTF
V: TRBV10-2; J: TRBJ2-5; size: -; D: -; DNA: TGCGCCAGCAGTGAGCGGGAGACCCAGTACTTC; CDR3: CASSERETQYF
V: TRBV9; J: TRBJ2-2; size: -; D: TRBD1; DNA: TGTGCCAGCAGCAACTGGGACAGGGGGATGGCCGGGGAGCTGTTTTTT; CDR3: CASSNWDRGMAGELFF
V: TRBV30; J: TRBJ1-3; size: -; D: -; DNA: TGTGCCTGGAGACGGTTAGGCAGCTCTGGAAACACCATATATTTT; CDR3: CAWRRLGSSGNTIYF
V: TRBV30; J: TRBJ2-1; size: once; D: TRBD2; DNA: TGTGCCTGGACGCGGACTAGCGGGAAAGGCAGTGAGCAGTTCTTC; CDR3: CAWTRTSGKGSEQFF
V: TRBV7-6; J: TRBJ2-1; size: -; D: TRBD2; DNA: TGTGCCAGCAGCCCCCTGGTTGCGGGAGGTAGCGCCTACAATGAGCAGTTCTTC; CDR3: CASSPLVAGGSAYNEQFF
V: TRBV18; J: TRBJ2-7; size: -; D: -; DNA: TGTGCCAGCTCACCAACGGGCAGCTACGAGCAGTACTTC; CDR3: CASSPTGSYEQYF
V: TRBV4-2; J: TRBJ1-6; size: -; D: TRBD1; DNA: TGTGCCAGCAGCCAGGTACCCCCGGGACAGTATAATTCACCCCTCCACTTT; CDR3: CASSQVPPGQYNSPLHF
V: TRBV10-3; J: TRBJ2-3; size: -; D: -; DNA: TGTGCCATCAGTGATACAGGGCGTTTATCAGATACGCAGTATTTT; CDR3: CAISDTGRLSDTQYF
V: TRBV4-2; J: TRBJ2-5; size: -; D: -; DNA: TGTGCCAGCAGCCAAGAGGTCTCCGGACGCCAGTTATTGCAACAAGAGACCCAGTACTTC; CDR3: CASSQEVSGRQLLQQETQYF
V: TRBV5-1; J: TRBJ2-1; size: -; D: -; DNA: TGCGCCAGCAGCTTGGCCGGCGGGACCTACAATGAGCAGTTCTTC; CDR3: CASSLAGGTYNEQFF
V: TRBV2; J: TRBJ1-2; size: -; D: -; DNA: TGTGCCAGCAGTGAAGTCTTGCCCGGAGGCAGGGAGCACTATGGCTACACCTTC; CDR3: CASSEVLPGGREHYGYTF
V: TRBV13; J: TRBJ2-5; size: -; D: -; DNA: TGTGCCAGCAGCTCTAAAGAGACCCAGTACTTC; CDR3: CASSSKETQYF
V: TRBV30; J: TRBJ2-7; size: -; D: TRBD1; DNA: TGTGCCTGGCGGGACAGGGGGTACGAGCAGTACTTC; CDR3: CAWRDRGYEQYF
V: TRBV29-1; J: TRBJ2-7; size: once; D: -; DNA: TGCAGCGTTGAGCCCCTAGGACAAGAGCAGTACTTC; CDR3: CSVEPLGQEQYF
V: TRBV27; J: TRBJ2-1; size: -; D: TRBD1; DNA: TGTGCCGCCCTGGGACAGAGTGACAATGAGCAGTTCTTC; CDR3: CAALGQSDNEQFF